The T cell receptor (beta chain) under discussion was sequenced for a study of beta chain features in type 1 diabetes. Every bit of the isolated RNA underwent reverse transcription, so sequencing read expressed TCRB transcripts. Some clones are missing from TCRdb's copy, which holds only in-frame ones; the method was immunoSEQ multiplex PCR. Of about 660,000 clones in the sample, roughly an eighth were seen once. Looked up from germline, CDR1 is MNHEY and CDR2 is SVGAGI. The CDR3 has 11 amino acids. Trimming removed 7 bases at V and 7 bases at J, with 10 bases between. Only a few counts were recorded for this clone. Its cognate antigen is unknown. Study-level results: Moderate yet significant TCRB CDR3 shortening was seen in Type 1 diabetes patients in all four CD4+ subsets.

A CD45RO/CCR7/CD25/CD127/CD95/CD27 panel sorted naive, central memory, regulatory and stem cell-like memory CD4+ cells. Purities in excess of 95% were seen in all sorted populations. Sequenced: naive CD4+ T cells from blood. This rearrangement joins TRBV6-5 to TRBJ2-5; D is unclear. The source is a man between 18 and 29 years old with type 1 diabetes. The CDR3 loop is CASNIGTTQYF. CDR3 coding DNA: TGTGCCAGCAATATCGGTACGACCCAGTACTTC.